This T cell receptor (beta chain) was found in a study of CD8+CD57+ T cells in acquired aplastic anemia. Study-level information: Across the sorted CD4+ and CD8+ cells, DNA amounts averaged roughly 3.5 ug.

The study profiled TCR beta VDJ and CDR3 using genomic DNA as template. A single record per CDR3 protein comes from TCRdb applying MiXCR to the reads. This sample has 150,000 or so distinct CDR3 sequences, with roughly half found just once. The CDR3 has 14 amino acids. With 2 bases removed from V and 2 bases from J, the gap between germline ends came to 10 bases. The germline gives CDR1 KGHSH, CDR2 LQKENI. Patients included in sequencing had previously demonstrated CD8+CD57+ cell expansion by flow cytometry. No therapy had been given to the patients at the time of blood sampling. Study-level findings and limits: Roughly 30 CD8+ CDR3 sequences occurred in both the patients and the controls.

A note on this clonotype: The antigen remains undetermined.

J is TRBJ2-7 and V is TRBV18; D unclear. The source material was sorted CD4+, CD8+, or CD8+CD57+ T cells (not recorded which) from PBMCs. The sequence was collected from a human donor with aplastic anemia. CDR3 DNA sequence: TGTGCCAGCTCACCAAACCGGCTGCCCTACGAGCAGTACTTC. Residues: CASSPNRLPYEQYF. The whole variable domain, remainder taken from reference TRBV18 and TRBJ2-7, is NAGVMQNPRHLVRRRGQEARLRCSPMKGHSHVYWYRQLPEEGLKFMVYLQKENIIDESGMPKERFSAEFPKEGPSILRIQQVVRGDSAAYFCASSPNRLPYEQYFGPGTRLTVT.